The clone carrying this T cell receptor delta chain was observed a handful of times. TCRdb re-called the PCR reads using CATT. In the table there are some 4,000 delta-chain clones, roughly a quarter of which are singletons. These data originate in a study of human gamma delta and Vdelta1 T cells. The CDR3 covers 14 residues. Trimming removed 3 bases from V and 3 bases from J, with 11 bases in between. CDR1 and CDR2 (germline): TSWWSYY, QGS. Specimen: naive CD27+ Vdelta1 gamma-delta T cells from blood. This receptor was taken from a human donor in good health. The V and J genes are TRDV1 and TRDJ1, with D possibly being TRDD3 (5 bases). The CDR3 protein is CALGDPGLPDKLIF. As DNA, the CDR3 is TGTGCTCTTGGGGATCCTGGGCTGCCCGATAAACTCATCTTT.